A selection of T cell receptor beta chains follows, all from one sample in a study of human T cells and chemical hapten exposure. TCRdb recomputed calls from the RACE reads with MiXCR, one row per CDR3 protein. The sample records more than 300,000 distinct CDR3 sequences, 4.5% to 5.5% being singletons. The input for sequencing was whole blood, taken in connection with sensitization to the hapten diphenylcyclopropenone (DPC). The receptor source for this set is a woman aged 45-59 years with alopecia areata. Some clones in this sample may be carry-over from other donors' samples. Each CDR3 is given with its conserved first and last residue. D genes are given only for firm matches. Where a row states a size, it is once, few, many or the class of an expanded clone; other rows omit it.

length: 17
V: TRBV5-4
D: TRBD2
size: .
J: TRBJ2-2
CDR3: CASSFRPGLVNTGELFF
DNA: TGTGCCAGCAGCTTCCGACCGGGACTAGTTAACACCGGGGAGCTGTTTTTT

length: 14
V: TRBV7-9
D: .
size: .
J: TRBJ1-6
CDR3: CASSFAQGPSPLHF
DNA: TGTGCCAGCAGCTTTGCTCAGGGTCCCTCACCCCTCCACTTT

length: 16
V: TRBV5-1
D: .
size: many
J: TRBJ2-3
CDR3: CASSHRLTGSTDTQYF
DNA: TGCGCCAGCAGCCACAGGCTGACGGGGTCCACAGATACGCAGTATTTT

length: 14
V: TRBV12-3/TRBV12-4
D: TRBD1
size: many
J: TRBJ1-5
CDR3: CASRMGTANQPQHF
DNA: TGTGCCAGCAGGATGGGGACAGCAAATCAGCCCCAGCATTTT

length: 14
V: TRBV5-5
D: TRBD1
size: many
J: TRBJ1-1
CDR3: CASSLAPGGTEAFF
DNA: TGTGCCAGCAGCTTAGCCCCAGGGGGCACTGAAGCTTTCTTT

length: 15
V: TRBV5-1
D: .
size: many
J: TRBJ1-5
CDR3: CASTPNGMRDQPQHF
DNA: TGCGCCAGCACCCCTAACGGGATGAGGGATCAGCCCCAGCATTTT

length: 17
V: TRBV2
D: .
size: few
J: TRBJ2-3
CDR3: CASSEGVWRDRAHTQYF
DNA: TGTGCCAGCAGTGAAGGAGTATGGCGGGATCGGGCGCATACGCAGTATTTT

length: 15
V: TRBV29-1
D: .
size: many
J: TRBJ1-1
CDR3: CSVEGGGKVNTEAFF
DNA: TGCAGCGTTGAAGGGGGGGGAAAGGTGAACACTGAAGCTTTCTTT

length: 16
V: TRBV6-5
D: .
size: .
J: TRBJ1-6
CDR3: CASSSPDADRNSPLHF
DNA: TGTGCCAGCAGTTCCCCGGACGCGGACCGTAATTCACCCCTCCACTTT

length: 15
V: TRBV12-3/TRBV12-4
D: .
size: few
J: TRBJ1-3
CDR3: CASSLTGTSGNTIYF
DNA: TGTGCCAGCAGTTTAACAGGGACCTCTGGAAACACCATATATTTT

length: 15
V: TRBV7-2
D: TRBD1
size: .
J: TRBJ1-4
CDR3: CASSLWTGENEKLFF
DNA: TGTGCCAGCAGCTTATGGACAGGGGAAAATGAAAAACTGTTTTTT

length: 16
V: TRBV5-5
D: .
size: many
J: TRBJ2-1
CDR3: CASKTTGTQTYNEQFF
DNA: TGTGCCAGCAAAACCACCGGGACGCAAACCTACAATGAGCAGTTCTTC

length: 15
V: TRBV9
D: TRBD2
size: .
J: TRBJ2-1
CDR3: CASSELAASYNEQFF
DNA: TGTGCCAGCAGCGAACTAGCGGCCTCCTACAATGAGCAGTTCTTC

length: 14
V: TRBV7-9
D: .
size: many
J: TRBJ2-7
CDR3: CASSPGLANYEQYF
DNA: TGTGCCAGCAGCCCGGGACTCGCCAACTACGAGCAGTACTTC

length: 13
V: TRBV29-1
D: .
size: few
J: TRBJ1-3
CDR3: CSVRWGSGNTIYF
DNA: TGCAGCGTCAGGTGGGGCTCTGGAAACACCATATATTTT

length: 15
V: TRBV10-3
D: TRBD1
size: .
J: TRBJ1-1
CDR3: CAISESDRGNTEAFF
DNA: TGTGCCATCAGTGAGTCGGACAGGGGAAACACTGAAGCTTTCTTT

length: 16
V: TRBV29-1
D: .
size: many
J: TRBJ2-2
CDR3: CSVVTGRGLNTGELFF
DNA: TGCAGCGTCGTCACTGGTAGGGGACTGAACACCGGGGAGCTGTTTTTT

length: 17
V: TRBV5-1
D: .
size: many
J: TRBJ2-1
CDR3: CASSSEAAGPSYNEQFF
DNA: TGCGCCAGCAGCTCAGAGGCGGCCGGGCCCTCCTACAATGAGCAGTTCTTC

length: 16
V: TRBV30
D: .
size: .
J: TRBJ1-6
CDR3: CAWSLGVSSYNSPLHF
DNA: TGTGCCTGGAGTCTCGGGGTGAGCTCCTATAATTCACCCCTCCACTTT

length: 14
V: TRBV12-3/TRBV12-4
D: TRBD1
size: .
J: TRBJ2-7
CDR3: CASSLDRGNYEQYF
DNA: TGTGCCAGCAGTCTGGACAGGGGAAACTACGAGCAGTACTTC

length: 16
V: TRBV30
D: .
size: .
J: TRBJ1-5
CDR3: CAWSVRGTSSNQPEHF
DNA: TGTGCCTGGAGTGTACGGGGGACTAGTAGCAATCAGCCCGAGCATTTT

length: 16
V: TRBV7-8
D: TRBD2
size: many
J: TRBJ2-5
CDR3: CASSLVGGGFQETQYF
DNA: TGTGCCAGCAGCTTAGTCGGCGGGGGGTTCCAAGAGACCCAGTACTTC

length: 15
V: TRBV19
D: TRBD2
size: .
J: TRBJ2-7
CDR3: CASSRTSGRAYEQYF
DNA: TGTGCCAGTAGTAGAACTAGCGGGAGAGCCTACGAGCAGTACTTC

length: 13
V: TRBV4-3
D: .
size: .
J: TRBJ1-1
CDR3: CASSQGAGISAFF
DNA: TGCGCCAGCAGCCAAGGGGCGGGGATCTCAGCTTTCTTT

length: 15
V: TRBV7-9
D: .
size: many
J: TRBJ1-5
CDR3: CASSLEGQGNQPQHF
DNA: TGTGCCAGCAGCTTAGAGGGGCAGGGGAATCAGCCCCAGCATTTT

length: 14
V: TRBV27
D: TRBD1
size: .
J: TRBJ2-1
CDR3: CASSLPGQYNEQFF
DNA: TGTGCCAGCAGTTTACCGGGACAGTACAATGAGCAGTTCTTC

length: 12
V: TRBV29-1
D: .
size: .
J: TRBJ2-1
CDR3: CSVGGYYNEQFF
DNA: TGCAGCGTTGGAGGGTACTACAATGAGCAGTTCTTC

length: 14
V: TRBV6-2/TRBV6-3
D: .
size: few
J: TRBJ2-7
CDR3: CASNRGQPGGEQYF
DNA: TGTGCCAGCAACCGAGGACAGCCGGGGGGAGAGCAGTACTTC

length: 15
V: TRBV3-1
D: .
size: few
J: TRBJ2-4
CDR3: CASSRIQGGMDIQYF
DNA: TGTGCCAGCAGCCGAATACAGGGGGGGATGGACATTCAGTACTTC

length: 12
V: TRBV12-3/TRBV12-4
D: .
size: many
J: TRBJ2-2
CDR3: CASSLEGGELFF
DNA: TGTGCCAGCAGTTTAGAAGGCGGGGAGCTGTTTTTT

length: 13
V: TRBV27
D: TRBD1
size: many
J: TRBJ2-7
CDR3: CASSYQGAHEQYF
DNA: TGTGCCAGCAGTTATCAGGGGGCCCACGAGCAGTACTTC

length: 13
V: TRBV20-1
D: .
size: many
J: TRBJ1-2
CDR3: CSAPDGVNYGYTF
DNA: TGCAGTGCTCCGGACGGAGTCAACTATGGCTACACCTTC

length: 12
V: TRBV4-3
D: .
size: many
J: TRBJ1-1
CDR3: CASSQGTAEAFF
DNA: TGCGCCAGCAGCCAAGGGACAGCAGAAGCTTTCTTT

length: 16
V: TRBV18
D: TRBD1
size: .
J: TRBJ2-3
CDR3: CASSPIRDRGTDTQYF
DNA: TGTGCCAGCTCACCCATCCGGGACAGGGGAACAGATACGCAGTATTTT

length: 18
V: TRBV10-1
D: TRBD1
size: few
J: TRBJ1-3
CDR3: CASSESTLGTGVGNTIYF
DNA: TGCGCCAGCAGTGAGTCGACTCTCGGGACAGGGGTTGGAAACACCATATATTTT

length: 13
V: TRBV27
D: TRBD1
size: many
J: TRBJ2-3
CDR3: CASSRQGPDTQYF
DNA: TGTGCCAGCAGTAGACAGGGTCCAGATACGCAGTATTTT

length: 16
V: TRBV3-1
D: .
size: few
J: TRBJ2-7
CDR3: CASSQAGTVPSYEQYF
DNA: TGTGCCAGCAGCCAAGCCGGGACTGTACCCTCCTACGAGCAGTACTTC

length: 17
V: TRBV4-1
D: .
size: many
J: TRBJ2-2
CDR3: CASSQESSRLRTGELFF
DNA: TGCGCCAGCAGCCAAGAGTCATCCAGGTTGAGGACCGGGGAGCTGTTTTTT

length: 14
V: TRBV7-3
D: .
size: many
J: TRBJ2-2
CDR3: CASSLSGGAGELFF
DNA: TGTGCCAGCAGCTTAAGTGGGGGAGCCGGGGAGCTGTTTTTT

length: 11
V: TRBV12-3/TRBV12-4
D: .
size: many
J: TRBJ1-1
CDR3: CASSSTYEAFF
DNA: TGTGCCAGCAGTTCCACATATGAAGCTTTCTTT